This passage covers 17 T cell receptor beta chains from one sample sequenced in a study of T-cell memory formation after mild COVID-19. TCRdb re-analysed the 5' RACE reads in MiXCR, keeping a single row per CDR3 protein. Among about 430,000 distinct CDR3 sequences, approximately 19% were seen once, and the ten largest hold under 25%. Sequenced sample: PBMCs or a T cell subset sorted from them (not recorded which). These receptors came from a man aged 18-30 years who had mild COVID-19 (a few samples of this study predate the infection). Cell type and time point are not known.

Only a few counts were recorded for this clonotype. The CDR3 is CAIRAGAQETQYF. The DNA for the CDR3 is TGTGCCATCAGGGCAGGGGCCCAAGAGACCCAGTACTTC. J is TRBJ2-5 and V is TRBV10-3, with a possible D match to TRBD1 (6 bases). CDR3 length equals 13 residues. V shed 6 bases and J shed 1 base, with 9 bases lying between them. Germline V gene data show CDR1 as ENHRY and CDR2 as SYGVKD.

This clonotype was counted between two and nine times. The chain carries TRBV7-3 and TRBJ2-2; D not resolved. This CDR3 contains 14 residues. Trimming took 3 bases from V and 4 from J, leaving 9 bases between them. Germline loops: CDR1 SGHTA, CDR2 FQGTGA. The CDR3 here is CASSLNSLTGELFF. The CDR3 DNA follows: TGTGCCAGCAGCTTGAACAGCCTCACCGGGGAGCTGTTTTTT.

The chain recombines TRBV12-3 or TRBV12-4 with TRBJ1-4; no clear D gene. The V and J ends lost 4 bases and 7 bases respectively, with 13 bases between them. The CDR3 runs 14 residues. This chain's CDR3 is CASSWIPGAEKLFF. DNA of the CDR3: TGTGCCAGCAGTTGGATCCCGGGCGCTGAAAAACTGTTTTTT.

V and J are TRBV3-1 and TRBJ1-1, with D maybe TRBD1 (6 bases). The CDR3 is made up of 15 amino acids. Germline V gene sequence: CDR1 LGHDT, CDR2 YNNKEL (reference sequence). V lost 4 bases and J 5 bases, leaving 17 bases between the germline ends. The CDR3 spells CASSPGWGLETEAFF. The DNA for the CDR3 is TGTGCCAGCAGCCCGGGGTGGGGGCTGGAGACTGAAGCTTTCTTT.

In its sample, this clonotype was seen a few times. The CDR3 reads CASSTDRHSPLHF. CDR3 coding DNA: TGTGCCAGCTCAACCGACCGACATTCACCCCTCCACTTT. The gene calls are TRBV18 and TRBJ1-6, with no clear D. V lost 5 bases to trimming and J lost 8 bases, with 10 bases between them. The CDR3 is made up of 13 amino acids. From germline, CDR1 is KGHSH and CDR2 LQKENI.

This clonotype has just a few counts. This sequence joins TRBV7-2 and TRBJ1-2; 12 nucleotides match TRBD1. The J segment lost 0 bases and the V segment lost 6 bases, leaving 5 bases of the junction unmatched. The germline V gene encodes CDR1 SGHTA and CDR2 FQGNSA. The CDR3 length is 16 residues. CDR3 sequence: CASRGQGASPNYGYTF. The CDR3 DNA reads TGTGCCAGCAGGGGACAGGGGGCTTCACCTAACTATGGCTACACCTTC. The variable domain in full, with the rest retrieved from reference TRBV7-2 and TRBJ1-2, is GAGVSQSPSNKVTEKGKDVELRCDPISGHTALYWYRQSLGQGLEFLIYFQGNSAPDKSGLPSDRFSAERTGGSVSTLTIQRTQQEDSAVYLCASRGQGASPNYGYTFGSGTRLTVV.

This clonotype was seen at least ten times. The chain is built from TRBV5-6 and TRBJ2-7; TRBD2 matches at 11 bases. Trimming removed 0 bases from V and 0 bases from J; junction bases left unmatched: 2. Germline V gene data show CDR1 as SGHDT and CDR2 as YYEEEE. The CDR3 runs to 16 residues. The CDR3 sequence: CASSLASGGYSYEQYV. CDR3 bases: TGTGCCAGCAGCTTGGCTAGCGGGGGGTACTCCTACGAGCAGTACGTC.

The genes are TRBV20-1 and TRBJ2-1; D is uncertain. V lost 7 bases and J lost 13, with 14 bases in between. This CDR3 has 10 amino acids. The V gene's germline CDR1 is DFQATT and CDR2 SNEGSKA (reference sequence). CDR3 residues: CSVRGGSQFF. DNA for the CDR3: TGCAGTGTTCGAGGCGGAAGTCAGTTCTTC.

The CDR3 DNA reads TGTGCCAGCAGTGAACTACAGGGCGGTAATCAGCCCCAGCATTTT. Residues: CASSELQGGNQPQHF. This chain connects TRBV2 to TRBJ1-5, with D maybe TRBD1 (6 bases). This CDR3 region has 15 residues. V was shortened by 2 bases and J by 4 bases, with 12 bases between the two germline ends. The V gene's germline CDR1 is SNHLY and CDR2 FYNNEI.

V is TRBV15 and J is TRBJ1-4, with 8 bases aligning to TRBD1. Germline values: CDR1 LNHNV, CDR2 YYDKDF (reference sequence). The CDR3 contains 15 residues. V was pared by 5 bases and J by 8 bases, with 10 bases of the junction left unmatched. In DNA form, the CDR3 reads TGTGCCACCAGCTGGAGACAGGGGCACGGCGAAAAACTGTTTTTT. Protein sequence: CATSWRQGHGEKLFF.

The CDR3 loop is CASSGTPGQGMSRANVLTF. CDR3 nucleotides: TGTGCCAGCAGTGGGACCCCGGGACAGGGGATGTCTAGGGCCAACGTCCTGACTTTC. The rearrangement links TRBV6-5 to TRBJ2-6; 10 bases line up with TRBD1. Losses at the gene ends were 5 bases for V and 5 bases for J; bases not matched to a gene: 15. Germline V lookup: CDR1 MNHEY, CDR2 SVGAGI. CDR3 length: 19 amino acids.

In this sample, this clonotype turned up many times. V gene TRBV6-5 combines with J gene TRBJ2-1, with D maybe TRBD2 (7 bases). Germline CDR1 MNHEY, CDR2 SVGAGI. The V end lost 0 bases, the J end lost 10 bases, and 10 bases lay between the germline ends. There are 13 residues in the CDR3. This chain's CDR3 is CASSYSGGQEQFF. For the CDR3, the DNA is TGTGCCAGCAGTTACTCGGGGGGGCAAGAGCAGTTCTTC.

This clonotype was found a few times. The V gene is TRBV4-2, the J gene TRBJ1-2; D might be TRBD1 (6 bases). The CDR3 loop spans 14 amino acids. Germline assignment: CDR1 LGHNA and CDR2 YNFKEQ. Trimming took 5 bases from V and 4 from J, leaving 14 bases between them. This chain's CDR3 is CASSGRTAPYGYTF. The CDR3 region has the DNA TGTGCCAGCAGCGGACGGACAGCCCCCTATGGCTACACCTTC.

This clonotype was counted between two and nine times. The V and J genes are TRBV5-1 and TRBJ2-1; the match to TRBD2 covers 7 bases. CDR3 length: 16 amino acids. V gave up 2 bases and J gave up 6 bases; unmatched junction bases: 11. Germline CDR1 and CDR2: SGHRS and YFSETQ. The CDR3 is CASSLLRGDAINEQFF. In DNA, the CDR3 is TGCGCCAGCAGCTTACTACGGGGGGACGCAATCAATGAGCAGTTCTTC.

This clonotype was seen only a few times. The chain recombines TRBV20-1 with TRBJ2-7; tentative D call: TRBD2 (6 bases). Deletions cut 1 base from V and 3 bases from J, with 10 bases between. The germline V gene has CDR1 DFQATT and CDR2 SNEGSKA (reference sequence). The CDR3 runs to 13 residues. CDR3 DNA: TGCAGTGCTAGAGTCCCGGACTACTACGAGCAGTACTTC. Translated: CSARVPDYYEQYF.

The chain joins TRBV7-3 to TRBJ2-3; D call uncertain. Trimming pared 5 bases from V and 5 bases from J, leaving 8 bases between. The CDR3 is 12 amino acids. The germline V gene has CDR1 SGHTA and CDR2 FQGTGA. In nucleotides, the CDR3 is TGTGCCAGCAGCCTTTATCAAGATACGCAGTATTTT. It is translated as CASSLYQDTQYF.

This clonotype was seen a handful of times. V usage is TRBV5-1 and J usage is TRBJ1-2, with unresolved D. CDR3 length: 14 residues. The V end was cut by 3 bases, the J end by 8 bases, with 17 bases between. Per the germline V gene, CDR1 is SGHRS and CDR2 is YFSETQ. CDR3 loop: CASSSPRAGGGYTF. The CDR3 coding sequence is TGCGCCAGCAGCTCGCCTCGGGCGGGAGGAGGCTACACCTTC.